This TCR beta chain originates from a study of early stage breast cancer tumors. This clone was counted once. The V and J ends lost 4 bases and 8 bases respectively, with 15 bases between them. Germline CDR1 and CDR2: ENHRY and SYGVKD. This CDR3 contains 13 residues. Profiling relied on immunoSEQ multiplex PCR, and the TCRdb table lists in-frame clones only, not all of them. The sample includes tens of thousands of clones, under 85% of them seen just once. The receptor was derived from a person aged 55 to 69 with breast cancer. The sequenced sample consisted of blood. The gene calls are TRBV10-3 and TRBJ2-7; possibly TRBD1 or TRBD2 for D (5 bases each). The CDR3 bases are TGTGCCATCAGTGTCGGGGACGGCCGGAAGCAGTACTTC. Amino acid sequence: CAISVGDGRKQYF.